Reported below is one TCR beta chain. Per the germline V gene, CDR1 is SQVTM and CDR2 is ANQGSEA. The CDR3 is 12 residues long. V was clipped by 5 bases and J by 7 bases; unmatched bases: 6. This specimen belongs to a study of blood T cell repertoires in COVID-19. Background on the study: Sources were T cells, B-cell-depleted T cells, or PBMCs; the material itself was cDNA or gDNA.

Original processing methods: From reference gene primer amplification, estimates of nucleated cell counts were derived. TCRdb's table, derived via immunoSEQ multiplex PCR, lists solely in-frame clones and lacks some. V and J calls and clone size are given by that table; D and trimming were obtained from the DNA. The repertoire holds 180,000 or so clones, about 84% seen once, with roughly 18% in the top ten. The TCR comes from a person aged 70 to 80 with COVID-19, enrolled during active disease. The chain employs TRBV29-1 and TRBJ2-7; 9 bases fit TRBD1. The sequencing sample was made of peripheral blood. The CDR3 nucleotides read TGCAGCGTTACAGGGGGCGCCTGGGAGCAGTACTTC. Translation: CSVTGGAWEQYF.